The sequence of this TCR beta chain was determined in a study of cytomegalovirus exposure and HLA in healthy donors. PCR primers comprised 60 Vbeta and 13 Jbeta primers. Some clones are missing from TCRdb's copy, which holds only in-frame ones; the method was immunoSEQ multiplex PCR. Here the sample spans 150,000 or so clones, about 82% being singletons. Deletions cut 0 bases from V and 0 bases from J, with 14 bases between. The CDR3 loop spans 17 amino acids. In germline, CDR1 is SGHTA, CDR2 FQGNSA. Sample: PBMCs. V gene TRBV7-2 combines with J gene TRBJ1-1; no reliable D call. The receptor was derived from a woman aged 45 to 65 in good health and CMV-seropositive. This chain's CDR3 is CASSLAGGLHMNTEAFF. DNA for the CDR3: TGTGCCAGCAGCTTAGCGGGCGGACTACACATGAACACTGAAGCTTTCTTT. Using reference TRBV7-2 and TRBJ1-1 for the parts outside the CDR3, the full variable domain is GAGVSQSPSNKVTEKGKDVELRCDPISGHTALYWYRQSLGQGLEFLIYFQGNSAPDKSGLPSDRFSAERTGGSVSTLTIQRTQQEDSAVYLCASSLAGGLHMNTEAFFGQGTRLTVV.